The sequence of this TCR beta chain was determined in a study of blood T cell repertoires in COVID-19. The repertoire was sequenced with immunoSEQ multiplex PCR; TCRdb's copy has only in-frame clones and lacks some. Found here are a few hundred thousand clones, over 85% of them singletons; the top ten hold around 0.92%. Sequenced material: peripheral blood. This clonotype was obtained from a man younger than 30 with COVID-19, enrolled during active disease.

The CDR3 reads CAWDTSGTTYEQYF. The CDR3 DNA is TGTGCCTGGGATACCTCCGGGACAACCTACGAGCAGTACTTC. The chain carries TRBV30 and TRBJ2-7, with D possibly TRBD1 on 6 matching bases. V lost 5 bases and J 2 bases, leaving 16 bases between the germline ends. CDR1 is GTSNPN, CDR2 SVGIG, per germline (reference sequence). This CDR3 comprises 14 residues.